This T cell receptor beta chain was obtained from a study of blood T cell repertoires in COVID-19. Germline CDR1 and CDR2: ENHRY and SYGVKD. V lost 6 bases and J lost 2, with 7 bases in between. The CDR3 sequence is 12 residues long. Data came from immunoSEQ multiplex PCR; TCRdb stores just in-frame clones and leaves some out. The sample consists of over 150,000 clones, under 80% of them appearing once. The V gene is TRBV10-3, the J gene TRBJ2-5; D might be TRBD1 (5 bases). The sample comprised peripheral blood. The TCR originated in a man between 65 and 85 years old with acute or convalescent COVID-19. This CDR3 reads CAISSGQETQYF. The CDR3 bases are TGTGCCATCAGCTCAGGGCAAGAGACCCAGTACTTC.